This T cell receptor beta chain derives from a study of blood T cell repertoires in COVID-19. At the level of the study: T cells, B-cell-depleted T cells, or PBMCs supplied cDNA or gDNA.

Those who participated ranged in age from roughly 18 to 100 years and resided in 20 to 30 US areas. The protocol was immunoSEQ multiplex PCR, while the TCRdb copy is restricted to in-frame clones and leaves out a portion. Of 400,000 to 550,000 clones listed, roughly 85% were seen once; the top ten hold around 1.8%. The sequenced sample consisted of PBMCs or T cells enriched from blood (not recorded which). The receptor's source is a woman younger than 30 with acute COVID-19.

CDR3 in DNA: TGTGCCAGCAGTGAAGCCTACCTTAGCGGGGGGTTATACGAGCAGTACTTC. Translation: CASSEAYLSGGLYEQYF. This chain uses TRBV2 with TRBJ2-7; 10 nucleotides match TRBD2. The CDR3 has 17 amino acids. Looked up from germline, CDR1 is SNHLY and CDR2 is FYNNEI. V shed 0 bases and J 4 bases; nucleotides not matched to a gene: 9.